This T cell receptor beta chain derives from a study of blood T cell repertoires in COVID-19. Study details: Whether acute or convalescent, the COVID-19 samples came from the United States, Italy and Spain. T cells, B-cell-depleted T cells, or PBMCs supplied cDNA or gDNA.

Germline V gives CDR1 SNHLY, CDR2 FYNNEI. This CDR3 has 14 residues. Trimming took off 3 bases at V and 8 bases at J, with 16 bases between the two ends. Authors' processing steps: Amplification of reference gene primers was used by the study to estimate nucleated cell counts. This table comes from immunoSEQ multiplex PCR, and its TCRdb copy is limited to in-frame clones, with some not included. The V and J calls and clone size are taken from that table; D and trimming were inferred from the DNA. The sample shows 140,000 to 150,000 clones, just under 90% of them seen only once. The chain links TRBV2 to TRBJ1-2, with no clear D. This sequence was found in a woman aged 45-59 years with active or convalescent COVID-19. Material for sequencing was peripheral blood. The CDR3 loop is CASSDGVGLKGYTF. The CDR3 DNA reads TGTGCCAGCAGTGACGGGGTAGGGCTAAAGGGCTACACCTTC.